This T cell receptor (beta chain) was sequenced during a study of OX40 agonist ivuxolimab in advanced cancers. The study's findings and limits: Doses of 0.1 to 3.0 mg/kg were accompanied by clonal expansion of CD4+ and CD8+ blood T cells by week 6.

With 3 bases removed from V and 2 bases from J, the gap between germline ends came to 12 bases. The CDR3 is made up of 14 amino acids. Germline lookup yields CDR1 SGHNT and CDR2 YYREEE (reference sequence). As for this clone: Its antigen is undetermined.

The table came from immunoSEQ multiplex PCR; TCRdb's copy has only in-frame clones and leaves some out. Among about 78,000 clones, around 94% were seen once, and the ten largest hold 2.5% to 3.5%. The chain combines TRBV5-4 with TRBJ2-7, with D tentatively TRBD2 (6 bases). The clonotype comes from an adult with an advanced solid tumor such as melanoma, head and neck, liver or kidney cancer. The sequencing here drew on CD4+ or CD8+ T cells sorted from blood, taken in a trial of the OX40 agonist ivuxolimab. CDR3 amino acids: CASSSTGVPYEQYF. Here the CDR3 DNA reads TGTGCCAGCAGCTCTACGGGGGTGCCCTACGAGCAGTACTTC.